This record looks at one T cell receptor beta chain sequence and its context. TCRdb's table, derived via immunoSEQ multiplex PCR, lists solely in-frame clones and lacks some. The sample comprises about 140,000 clones, 60% to 80% of which are singletons, and roughly 8.6% rests with the top ten. The data were obtained in a study of blood T cell repertoires in COVID-19. Across the whole study: Spain, Italy and the United States supplied samples that represented acute and convalescent COVID-19.

The junction had 11 bases not matched to a gene; V was cut back by 10 bases and J by 7 bases. The CDR3 is 15 amino acids. Germline CDR1 and CDR2: MDHEN and SYDVKM. This receptor was taken from a woman between 50 and 59 years old with active or convalescent COVID-19. The sequenced sample consisted of peripheral blood. The chain links TRBV28 to TRBJ2-2; 11 bases are a match to TRBD2. The CDR3 sequence: CATLISGRVDGELFF. Here the CDR3 DNA reads TGTGCCACGCTGATTAGCGGGAGGGTCGACGGGGAGCTGTTTTTT.